This T cell receptor (beta chain) was found in a study of shared clonotypes between healthy human individuals. Measured with immunoSEQ multiplex PCR; TCRdb has only the in-frame clones, and not every one. The sample consists of approximately 2.5 million clones, approximately 94% of them appearing once. The length of the CDR3 is 13 residues. Deletions cut 5 bases from V and 15 bases from J, with 20 bases between. Germline V gene sequence: CDR1 SEHNR, CDR2 FQNEAQ (reference sequence). The receptor comes from a man younger than 35 in good health. The sample comprised naive CD4+ T cells sorted from blood. Subset meaning: CD45RA+ positively selected. The V and J genes are TRBV7-9 and TRBJ2-1; D tentatively fits TRBD1 or TRBD2 (6 bases each). The CDR3 DNA sequence: TGTGCCAGCAGCAGAACGGGGGCGTTCGAGGGGTTCTTC. This encodes CASSRTGAFEGFF.